The rows below give T cell receptor beta chains drawn from one sample of a study of metastatic and nonmetastatic thyroid tumors. MiXCR reprocessed the PCR reads for TCRdb. This repertoire shows thousands of clones, around 31% found once; its top ten account for roughly two fifths. The sequencing sample was made of adjacent normal tissue. The receptors were sampled from a male donor with papillary thyroid cancer or a benign thyroid nodule (not recorded which). Some clones in this sample may be carry-over from other donors' samples. Both conserved end residues are part of each CDR3. A D gene is named only where the DNA matches it firmly. Not every row has a clone size; where given, it reads once, few, many or a size class.

d_call	clone_size	v_call	j_call	cdr3_aa	cdr3_nt
-	-	TRBV2	TRBJ2-7	CASSETASYEQYF	TGTGCCAGCAGTGAAACGGCTTCCTACGAGCAGTACTTC
-	few	TRBV25-1	TRBJ2-7	CASTTDGSYEQYF	TGTGCCAGCACGACGGACGGGTCCTACGAGCAGTACTTC
-	-	TRBV6-2/TRBV6-3	TRBJ1-6	CASSYRQFQGVSPLHF	TGTGCCAGCAGTTATCGCCAATTCCAGGGCGTCTCACCCCTCCACTTT
-	-	TRBV28	TRBJ2-7	CASSPEGPSGGQGVYEQYF	TGTGCCAGCAGTCCCGAAGGTCCAAGCGGAGGGCAGGGCGTCTACGAGCAGTACTTC
-	few	TRBV6-1	TRBJ2-2	CASRMDMGAGELFF	TGTGCCAGCAGGATGGACATGGGGGCCGGGGAGCTGTTTTTT
TRBD2	few	TRBV6-1	TRBJ2-5	CASSEAAGVGQETQYF	TGTGCCAGCAGTGAAGCGGCGGGAGTGGGCCAAGAGACCCAGTACTTC
-	-	TRBV11-2	TRBJ2-2	CAIERGLMNTGELFF	TGTGCCATCGAACGGGGACTTATGAACACCGGGGAGCTGTTTTTT
-	-	TRBV7-2	TRBJ1-3	CASSLGSGNTIYF	TGTGCCAGCAGCTTGGGGTCTGGAAACACCATATATTTT
-	few	TRBV2	TRBJ2-2	CASRRSSNTGELFF	TGTGCCAGCAGAAGGAGCTCAAACACCGGGGAGCTGTTTTTT
TRBD2	once	TRBV11-1	TRBJ2-3	CASSSTSGSTDTQYF	TGTGCCAGCAGCTCGACTAGCGGGAGCACAGATACGCAGTATTTT
-	-	TRBV10-1	TRBJ1-2	CASSEDSNYGYTF	TGCGCCAGCAGTGAGGACAGCAACTATGGCTACACCTTC
TRBD2	few	TRBV20-1	TRBJ2-7	CSARGVNGRAYEQYF	TGCAGTGCTAGAGGGGTGAACGGGAGGGCATACGAGCAGTACTTC
-	few	TRBV2	TRBJ2-7	CASRSYEQYF	TGTGCCAGCAGATCCTACGAGCAGTACTTC
-	-	TRBV20-1	TRBJ2-2	CSAKRVDTLATGELFF	TGCAGTGCCAAGAGAGTGGACACTCTTGCCACCGGGGAGCTGTTTTTT
TRBD2	-	TRBV27	TRBJ2-7	CANSPLSGGTSGRDEQYF	TGTGCCAACAGTCCACTCTCCGGTGGGACTAGCGGGAGGGACGAGCAGTACTTT
-	-	TRBV27	TRBJ2-2	CARSLLLSGSLREQFF	TGTGCCAGGAGTTTATTGTTAAGCGGGTCCTTGAGGGAGCAGTTTTTT
TRBD1	-	TRBV6-1	TRBJ2-7	CASSPRDRAYEQYF	TGTGCCAGCAGCCCTCGGGACAGGGCCTACGAGCAGTACTTC
TRBD2	once	TRBV4-1	TRBJ2-1	CASSMRGAPDEQFF	TGCGCCAGCAGCATGCGGGGGGCGCCCGATGAGCAGTTCTTC
-	-	TRBV30	TRBJ1-4	CAWSRDRNEKLFF	TGTGCCTGGAGCCGGGACCGAAATGAAAAACTGTTTTTT
TRBD2	-	TRBV28	TRBJ2-7	CASSFGLAGDEQYF	TGTGCCAGCAGTTTCGGCTTGGCGGGGGACGAGCAGTACTTC
TRBD1	few	TRBV6-1	TRBJ1-1	CASSRTGPPNTEAFF	TGTGCCAGCAGTCGGACAGGCCCCCCGAACACTGAAGCTTTCTTT
TRBD2	few	TRBV12-3/TRBV12-4	TRBJ2-5	CASSYSGGLQETQYF	TGTGCCAGCAGTTATAGCGGGGGGTTGCAAGAGACCCAGTACTTC
TRBD2	few	TRBV11-3	TRBJ2-1	CASSLGGTSGGLAYNEQFF	TGTGCCAGCAGCTTAGGAGGGACTAGCGGGGGGTTGGCGTATAATGAGCAGTTCTTC
-	many	TRBV6-6	TRBJ2-7	CASSYSKAVSRDYEQYF	TGTGCCAGCAGTTACTCGAAGGCTGTCAGCAGAGATTACGAGCAGTACTTC
TRBD1	-	TRBV6-6	TRBJ2-6	CASTGQGMFDSGANVLTF	TGTGCCAGCACCGGACAGGGGATGTTTGACTCTGGGGCCAACGTCCTGACTTTC
TRBD2	-	TRBV4-3	TRBJ2-2	CASRRGTSGSQTGELFF	TGCGCCAGCCGACGGGGGACTAGCGGGAGTCAGACCGGGGAGCTGTTTTTT
-	few	TRBV10-2	TRBJ2-7	CASSWGADMAYEQYF	TGCGCCAGCAGTTGGGGGGCGGACATGGCCTACGAGCAGTACTTC
-	-	TRBV9	TRBJ2-7	CASTLSQSTYEQYF	TGTGCCAGCACCTTAAGTCAGTCAACCTACGAGCAGTACTTC
TRBD1	many	TRBV29-1	TRBJ2-7	CSATGQGAYEQYF	TGCAGCGCTACAGGACAGGGAGCCTACGAGCAGTACTTC
-	few	TRBV6-1	TRBJ1-5	CASSEEPWGGSNRPQHF	TGTGCCAGCAGTGAAGAGCCCTGGGGTGGGAGCAATCGGCCCCAGCATTTT
-	-	TRBV19	TRBJ1-6	CASRGTTLHF	TGTGCCAGTAGAGGGACAACACTCCACTTT
-	-	TRBV20-1	TRBJ1-2	CSVLDGDYGYTF	TGCAGTGTCCTGGACGGTGATTATGGCTACACCTTC
TRBD1	-	TRBV5-5	TRBJ2-7	CSSISTSGTGVEQYF	TGTTCCAGCATCTCCACGTCCGGGACAGGTGTCGAGCAGTACTTC
-	few	TRBV2	TRBJ1-1	CASSGESNTEAFF	TGTGCCAGCAGTGGCGAATCTAACACTGAAGCCTTCTTT
-	-	TRBV6-1	TRBJ1-3	CASSEVPSSGNTIYF	TGTGCCAGCAGTGAAGTCCCGAGCTCTGGAAACACCATATATTTT
-	-	TRBV6-5	TRBJ2-7	CASSYSSLGEQYF	TGTGCCAGCAGTTACTCGTCACTGGGCGAGCAGTACTTC
-	few	TRBV12-3/TRBV12-4	TRBJ2-2	CASHQSSNTGELFF	TGTGCCAGCCATCAGTCTTCGAACACCGGGGAGCTGTTTTTT
-	few	TRBV29-1	TRBJ2-7	CSVRQDSYEQYF	TGCAGCGTTCGACAGGACTCCTACGAGCAGTACTTC
-	few	TRBV11-2	TRBJ1-1	CASSLLAGETEAFF	TGTGCCAGCAGCTTATTGGCAGGTGAGACTGAAGCTTTCTTT
TRBD1	-	TRBV11-2	TRBJ2-1	CASSSGTGSHNEQFF	TGTGCCAGCAGCTCCGGGACAGGGTCTCACAATGAGCAGTTCTTC
-	-	TRBV6-2/TRBV6-3	TRBJ1-2	CASSSVGGNSYGYTF	TGTGCCAGCAGTTCTGTCGGCGGCAATTCCTATGGCTACACCTTC
TRBD1	-	TRBV4-1	TRBJ1-2	CASSQDEGQGAYGYTF	TGCGCCAGCAGCCAAGATGAGGGACAGGGGGCCTATGGCTACACCTTC
-	once	TRBV6-2/TRBV6-3	TRBJ1-1	CASSYSRVLRGKLNTQAFF	TGTGCCAGCAGTTACTCGAGAGTCCTCCGAGGGAAACTGAACACTCAAGCTTTCTTT
TRBD2	-	TRBV20-1	TRBJ2-3	CSARIGVAGGEDTQYF	TGCAGTGCTAGAATCGGAGTAGCGGGAGGTGAAGATACGCAGTATTTT
-	few	TRBV6-1	TRBJ1-1	CASSLRTVGHTEAFF	TGTGCCAGCAGTCTTCGGACAGTGGGGCACACTGAAGCTTTCTTT
-	many	TRBV18	TRBJ2-2	CASSPPNTGELFF	TGTGCCAGCTCACCCCCCAACACCGGGGAGCTGTTTTTT
TRBD1	few	TRBV15	TRBJ1-5	CATSSGKGAPGGQPQHF	TGTGCCACCAGCAGTGGGAAGGGGGCCCCAGGGGGTCAGCCCCAGCATTTT
TRBD1	-	TRBV20-1	TRBJ1-1	CSALPRDRGLNTEAFF	TGCAGTGCCCTTCCCCGGGACAGGGGGCTGAACACTGAAGCTTTCTTT
TRBD1	few	TRBV6-1	TRBJ1-2	CASSVLQGRLSGYTF	TGTGCCAGCAGTGTACTACAGGGGCGGTTGAGCGGCTACACCTTC
-	-	TRBV11-3	TRBJ2-5	CASSLDPGQETQYF	TGTGCCAGCAGCTTAGATCCAGGGCAAGAGACCCAGTACTTC
-	few	TRBV19	TRBJ1-1	CASSIGSGNTEAFF	TGTGCCAGTAGTATTGGATCGGGGAACACTGAAGCTTTCTTT
-	large	TRBV30	TRBJ1-2	CAWKIPGAYTF	TGTGCCTGGAAGATTCCAGGGGCGTACACCTTC
TRBD1	-	TRBV20-1	TRBJ1-4	CSAGPRQGGEKLFF	TGCAGTGCTGGACCAAGACAGGGCGGTGAAAAACTGTTTTTT
-	-	TRBV11-3	TRBJ2-1	CASSARLGGSYNEQFF	TGTGCCAGCAGCGCACGACTCGGCGGCTCCTACAATGAGCAGTTCTTC
-	large	TRBV2	TRBJ1-6	CASSEAPDSRTLHF	TGTGCCAGCAGTGAAGCGCCGGACTCTAGGACCCTCCACTTT
-	few	TRBV12-3/TRBV12-4	TRBJ2-1	CASSLCGGSVHEQFF	TGTGCCAGCAGTCTCTGCGGCGGTAGTGTCCATGAGCAGTTCTTC